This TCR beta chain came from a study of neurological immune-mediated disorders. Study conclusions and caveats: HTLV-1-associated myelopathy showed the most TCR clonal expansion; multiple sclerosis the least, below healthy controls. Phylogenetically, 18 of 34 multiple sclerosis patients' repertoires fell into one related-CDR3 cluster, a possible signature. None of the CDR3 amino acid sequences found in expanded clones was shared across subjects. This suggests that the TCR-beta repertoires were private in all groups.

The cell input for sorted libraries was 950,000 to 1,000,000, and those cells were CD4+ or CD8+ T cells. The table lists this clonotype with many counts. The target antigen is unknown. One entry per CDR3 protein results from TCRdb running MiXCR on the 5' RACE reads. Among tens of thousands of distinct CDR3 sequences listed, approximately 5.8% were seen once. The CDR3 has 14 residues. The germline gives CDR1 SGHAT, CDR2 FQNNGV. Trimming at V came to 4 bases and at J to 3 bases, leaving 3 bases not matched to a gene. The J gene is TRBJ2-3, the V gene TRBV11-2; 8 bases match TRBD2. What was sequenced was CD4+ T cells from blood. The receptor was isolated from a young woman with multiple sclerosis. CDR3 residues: CASSSKRETDTQYF. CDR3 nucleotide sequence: TGTGCCAGCAGCTCAAAGCGGGAGACAGATACGCAGTATTTT.